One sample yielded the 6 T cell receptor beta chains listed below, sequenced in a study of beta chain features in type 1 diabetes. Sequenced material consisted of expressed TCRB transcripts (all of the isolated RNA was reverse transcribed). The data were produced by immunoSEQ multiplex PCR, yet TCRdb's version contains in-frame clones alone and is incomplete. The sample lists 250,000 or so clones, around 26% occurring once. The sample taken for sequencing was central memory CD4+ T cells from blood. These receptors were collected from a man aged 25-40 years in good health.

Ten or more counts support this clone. For the CDR3, the DNA is TGTGCCAGCAGCTCCGGGACAGAGACCCAGTACTTC. As protein: CASSSGTETQYF. The rearrangement uses TRBV7-9 and TRBJ2-5; D tentatively fits TRBD1 or TRBD2 (5 bases each). Germline V CDR1 and CDR2: SEHNR, FQNEAQ (reference sequence). The CDR3 covers 12 residues. Trimming removed 4 bases at V and 4 bases at J, with 7 bases between. Based on the CDR3 plus reference TRBV7-9 and TRBJ2-5, the full variable domain is DTGVSQNPRHKITKRGQNVTFRCDPISEHNRLYWYRQTLGQGPEFLTYFQNEAQLEKSRLLSDRFSAERPKGSFSTLEIQRTEQGDSAMYLCASSSGTETQYFGPGTRLLVL.

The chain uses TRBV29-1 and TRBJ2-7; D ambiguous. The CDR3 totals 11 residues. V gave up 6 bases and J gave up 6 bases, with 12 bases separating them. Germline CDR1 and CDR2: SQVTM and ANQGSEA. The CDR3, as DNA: TGCAGCGTCGTCCTTAGGTCCGAGCAGTACTTC. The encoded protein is CSVVLRSEQYF.

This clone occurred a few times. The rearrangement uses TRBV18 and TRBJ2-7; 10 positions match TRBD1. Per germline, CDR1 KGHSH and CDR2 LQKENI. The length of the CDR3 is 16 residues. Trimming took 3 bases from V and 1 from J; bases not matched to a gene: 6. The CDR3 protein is CASSPVRTGGSYEQYF. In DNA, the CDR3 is TGTGCCAGCTCACCCGTTCGGACAGGGGGTTCCTACGAGCAGTACTTC. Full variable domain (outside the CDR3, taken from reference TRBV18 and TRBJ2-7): NAGVMQNPRHLVRRRGQEARLRCSPMKGHSHVYWYRQLPEEGLKFMVYLQKENIIDESGMPKERFSAEFPKEGPSILRIQQVVRGDSAAYFCASSPVRTGGSYEQYFGPGTRLTVT.

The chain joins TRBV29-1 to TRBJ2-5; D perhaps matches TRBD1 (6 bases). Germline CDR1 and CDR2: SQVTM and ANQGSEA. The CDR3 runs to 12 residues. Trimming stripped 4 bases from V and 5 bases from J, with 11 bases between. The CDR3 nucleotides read TGCAGCGTTGTATGGGGGCTTGAGACCCAGTACTTC. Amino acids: CSVVWGLETQYF.

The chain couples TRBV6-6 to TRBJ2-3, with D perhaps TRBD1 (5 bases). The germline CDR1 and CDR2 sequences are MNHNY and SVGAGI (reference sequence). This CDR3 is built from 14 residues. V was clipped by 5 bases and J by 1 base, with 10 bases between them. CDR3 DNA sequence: TGTGCCAGCAGTAGGACAACTGGCACAGATACGCAGTATTTT. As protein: CASSRTTGTDTQYF.

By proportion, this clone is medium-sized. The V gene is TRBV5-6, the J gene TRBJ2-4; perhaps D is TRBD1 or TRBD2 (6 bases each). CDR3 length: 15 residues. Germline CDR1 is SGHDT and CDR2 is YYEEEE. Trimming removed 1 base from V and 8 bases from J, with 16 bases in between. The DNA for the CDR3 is TGTGCCAGCAGCTTGCTCCGATACAGGGAGGACATTCAGTACTTC. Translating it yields CASSLLRYREDIQYF. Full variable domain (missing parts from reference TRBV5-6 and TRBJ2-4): DAGVTQSPTHLIKTRGQQVTLRCSPKSGHDTVSWYQQALGQGPQFIFQYYEEEERQRGNFPDRFSGHQFPNYSSELNVNALLLGDSALYLCASSLLRYREDIQYFGAGTRLSVL.